A selection of T cell receptor beta chains follows, all from one sample in a study of blood T cell repertoires in COVID-19. Clones were sequenced by immunoSEQ multiplex PCR, and TCRdb holds only the in-frame ones, with some missing. The repertoire has around 150,000 clones, 85% to 95% of them found once; the top ten carry roughly 4.5%. Sequencing input: peripheral blood. The source is a woman aged 45-60 years with acute or convalescent COVID-19. CDR3s include the opening cysteine and the closing phenylalanine or tryptophan. The D gene is left open where the match is weak. The size field is filled for only some rows; it gives once, few, many or a size class.

>-|TRBD1|TRBV5-1|TRBJ1-3
CASKPGGTGNTIYF
TGCGCCAGCAAGCCAGGGGGGACTGGAAACACCATATATTTT
>-|TRBD1|TRBV5-4|TRBJ1-1
CASSLERYTGGAFF
TGTGCCAGCAGCTTGGAACGTTATACAGGGGGAGCTTTCTTT
>-|-|TRBV18|TRBJ1-4
CASSPPEQPNEKLFF
TGTGCCAGCTCACCACCCGAACAGCCTAATGAAAAACTGTTTTTT
>-|TRBD1|TRBV2|TRBJ1-5
CASSEATGAINQPQHF
TGTGCCAGCAGTGAAGCGACAGGGGCGATCAATCAGCCCCAGCATTTT
>-|TRBD1|TRBV5-1|TRBJ2-3
CASSLGQGVRDTQYF
TGCGCCAGCAGCTTGGGACAGGGGGTAAGAGATACGCAGTATTTT
>once|-|TRBV3-1/TRBV3-2|TRBJ1-6
CASSHLPQIQNSPLHF
TGTGCCAGCAGCCACTTACCGCAGATACAGAATTCACCCCTCCACTTT
>-|TRBD2|TRBV15|TRBJ2-1
CATSRLSGLAGGEQFF
TGTGCCACCAGCAGATTATCCGGACTAGCGGGGGGGGAGCAGTTCTTC
>-|TRBD2|TRBV3-1/TRBV3-2|TRBJ2-7
CASRERGAYEQYF
TGTGCCAGCAGAGAGCGGGGCGCCTACGAGCAGTACTTC
>-|TRBD2|TRBV5-1|TRBJ2-3
CASSRAGDEDTQYF
TGCGCCAGCAGCCGGGCGGGGGATGAAGATACGCAGTATTTT
>-|-|TRBV27|TRBJ2-7
CASSLGQNTYEQYF
TGTGCCAGCAGTTTGGGACAAAATACCTACGAGCAGTACTTC
>-|TRBD1|TRBV28|TRBJ2-7
CASSVTGTEDYEQYF
TGTGCCAGCAGTGTGACCGGGACAGAAGACTACGAGCAGTACTTC
>-|TRBD2|TRBV10-3|TRBJ2-7
CAISGRLPGGKSSYEQYF
TGTGCCATCAGTGGCCGATTACCGGGAGGCAAATCCTCCTACGAGCAGTACTTC
>-|-|TRBV28|TRBJ2-7
CASIPDLGEGYEQYF
TGTGCCAGCATTCCAGACTTGGGAGAAGGCTACGAGCAGTACTTC
>-|-|TRBV5-1|TRBJ1-1
CASSPRVDTEAFF
TGCGCCAGCAGCCCCAGGGTTGACACTGAAGCTTTCTTT
>once|TRBD1|TRBV2|TRBJ1-4
CASRTDRASEKLFF
TGTGCCAGCAGGACGGACAGGGCGAGTGAAAAACTGTTTTTT
>-|-|TRBV10-1|TRBJ1-1
CASSEGTGKNTEAFF
TGCGCCAGCAGTGAGGGTACAGGGAAGAACACTGAAGCTTTCTTT
>-|-|TRBV12-5|TRBJ1-1
CASGSPRGFSMNTEAFF
TGTGCTAGTGGTTCCCCCCGGGGATTCAGTATGAACACTGAAGCTTTCTTT
>-|TRBD2|TRBV7-3|TRBJ2-3
CASSLNPGLSDTDTQYF
TGTGCCAGCAGCTTAAATCCGGGACTATCTGACACAGATACGCAGTATTTT
>-|-|TRBV15|TRBJ1-1
CATRTLGDTEAFF
TGTGCCACCAGGACCTTAGGGGACACTGAAGCTTTCTTT
>-|-|TRBV5-4|TRBJ1-1
CASSSLRAREKAFF
TGTGCCAGCAGCTCTCTCCGGGCCAGGGAAAAAGCTTTCTTT
>-|-|TRBV7-3|TRBJ1-2
CASSFLTGLGYTF
TGTGCCAGCAGCTTCCTTACAGGGTTGGGCTACACCTTC
>-|-|TRBV14|TRBJ1-6
CASSQGGGAGSSSNSPLHF
TGTGCCAGCAGCCAAGGAGGCGGGGCGGGATCGTCGTCGAATTCACCCCTCCACTTT
>-|TRBD1|TRBV14|TRBJ1-2
CASSPWQGVSYGYTF
TGTGCCAGCAGCCCTTGGCAGGGGGTCTCCTATGGCTACACCTTC
>once|-|TRBV5-6|TRBJ1-6
CASSYPGLTRSSYNSPLHF
TGTGCCAGCAGCTATCCGGGACTTACGAGGAGCTCCTATAATTCACCCCTCCACTTT
>-|TRBD1|TRBV6-6|TRBJ2-1
CASRAGTGGNEQFF
TGTGCCAGCAGGGCCGGGACAGGTGGTAATGAGCAGTTCTTC
>-|TRBD2|TRBV20-1|TRBJ2-3
CSASSPSGSTDTQYF
TGCAGTGCTAGTTCCCCTAGCGGGAGCACAGATACGCAGTATTTT
>-|-|TRBV12-3/TRBV12-4|TRBJ1-6
CASKLVGNSPLHF
TGTGCCAGCAAACTAGTGGGAAATTCACCCCTCCACTTT
>-|-|TRBV12-5|TRBJ1-2
CASGLVQSGYTF
TGTGCTAGTGGTTTGGTACAAAGTGGCTACACCTTC
>-|TRBD1|TRBV5-6|TRBJ1-1
CASSSTGELDTEAFF
TGTGCCAGCAGCTCAACAGGGGAATTAGACACTGAAGCTTTCTTT
>-|-|TRBV11-3|TRBJ2-1
CASSLGRDSYNNEQFF
TGTGCCAGCAGCTTAGGGAGGGACTCCTATAACAATGAGCAGTTCTTC
>-|-|TRBV2|TRBJ1-6
CASSEGGNYNSPLHF
TGTGCCAGCAGTGAGGGGGGGAATTATAATTCACCCCTCCACTTT
>-|-|TRBV30|TRBJ1-1
CAWRWGVRMNTEAFF
TGTGCCTGGAGATGGGGGGTCAGGATGAACACTGAAGCTTTCTTT
>-|-|TRBV27|TRBJ2-6
CASSPYRAWANVLTF
TGTGCCAGCAGTCCGTACAGGGCCTGGGCCAACGTCCTGACTTTC
>-|-|TRBV2|TRBJ2-7
CASSEVRGSYEQYF
TGTGCCAGCAGTGAGGTAAGAGGATCCTACGAGCAGTACTTC
>-|-|TRBV2|TRBJ1-2
CASSDQVPANYGYTF
TGTGCCAGCAGTGACCAGGTCCCAGCTAACTATGGCTACACCTTC
>-|-|TRBV30|TRBJ1-2
CAWSVGSGAGQGYTF
TGTGCCTGGAGTGTAGGAAGCGGGGCAGGGCAGGGCTACACCTTC
>-|TRBD1|TRBV5-1|TRBJ1-4
CASSLQGKEKLFF
TGCGCCAGCAGCTTACAGGGGAAAGAAAAACTGTTTTTT
>-|-|TRBV4-1|TRBJ1-1
CASSQGSLNTEAFF
TGCGCCAGCAGCCAAGGTAGTCTAAACACTGAAGCTTTCTTT
>-|TRBD1|TRBV7-9|TRBJ1-2
CASSRPAGGKEGYTF
TGTGCCAGCAGCCGTCCGGCAGGGGGTAAGGAAGGCTACACCTTC
>-|-|TRBV18|TRBJ1-1
CASSPGREWEKEAFF
TGTGCCAGCTCACCGGGAAGGGAGTGGGAAAAGGAAGCTTTCTTT
>-|TRBD1|TRBV5-6|TRBJ1-4
CASSRQGAGNEKLFF
TGTGCCAGCAGCCGACAGGGGGCTGGTAATGAAAAACTGTTTTTT
>-|TRBD2|TRBV7-2|TRBJ2-2
CASRRLAGPNTGELFF
TGTGCCAGCAGGCGACTAGCGGGACCGAACACCGGGGAGCTGTTTTTT
>-|-|TRBV9|TRBJ2-3
CASSVDVRDTQYF
TGTGCCAGCAGCGTAGATGTTCGGGATACGCAGTATTTT
>-|TRBD2|TRBV7-8|TRBJ2-7
CASSSHWALAELNYEQYF
TGTGCCAGCAGCTCGCATTGGGCCCTAGCGGAGCTAAACTACGAGCAGTACTTC
>-|-|TRBV7-6|TRBJ2-7
CASSLQPSRDAYEQYF
TGTGCCAGCAGCTTACAGCCTTCGAGGGATGCCTACGAGCAGTACTTC
>-|TRBD1|TRBV29-1|TRBJ2-7
CSVTGGSIYEQYF
TGCAGCGTAACAGGGGGTAGTATCTACGAGCAGTACTTC
>-|-|TRBV2|TRBJ1-5
CASNTGTGSNQPQHF
TGTGCCAGCAACACAGGGACCGGTAGCAATCAGCCCCAGCATTTT
>-|-|TRBV7-8|TRBJ2-3
CASSLEEGSSTDTQYF
TGTGCCAGCAGCTTAGAGGAGGGATCTAGCACAGATACGCAGTATTTT
>-|-|TRBV28|TRBJ1-4
CASSLGQGMVKLFF
TGTGCCAGCAGTTTGGGGCAGGGTATGGTAAAACTGTTTTTT
>-|-|TRBV25-1|TRBJ1-5
CASSEWERNQPQHF
TGTGCCAGCAGTGAATGGGAGCGCAATCAGCCCCAGCATTTT
>-|-|TRBV11-2|TRBJ1-5
CASSSGQNQPQHF
TGTGCCAGCAGCTCGGGACAAAATCAGCCCCAGCATTTT
>-|TRBD1|TRBV5-4|TRBJ1-1
CASSPGGTGGLNTEAFF
TGTGCCAGCAGCCCGGGGGGGACAGGGGGCCTCAACACTGAAGCTTTCTTT
>-|TRBD2|TRBV7-8|TRBJ2-3
CASSLGTSGLTGLDTQYF
TGTGCCAGCAGCTTAGGGACTAGCGGCCTTACTGGGCTAGATACGCAGTATTTT
>-|-|TRBV7-8|TRBJ1-2
CASSRGRAYGYTF
TGTGCCAGCAGCCGAGGGAGGGCCTATGGCTACACCTTC
>-|-|TRBV24-1|TRBJ2-1
CATGTPFYNEQFF
TGTGCCACAGGGACTCCGTTCTACAATGAGCAGTTCTTC
>-|-|TRBV5-5|TRBJ2-2
CASSLPSTGELFF
TGTGCCAGCAGCTTGCCGAGTACCGGGGAGCTGTTTTTT
>once|TRBD2|TRBV29-1|TRBJ2-5
CSVAGRLTKETQYF
TGCAGCGTAGCGGGACGGTTGACGAAAGAGACCCAGTACTTC
>-|TRBD2|TRBV19|TRBJ2-2
CASSYSGVTGELFF
TGTGCCAGTAGTTATAGCGGGGTCACCGGGGAGCTGTTTTTT
>-|TRBD1|TRBV6-1|TRBJ1-6
CASSELQGAGSPLHF
TGTGCCAGCAGTGAATTACAGGGGGCAGGATCACCCCTCCACTTT
>-|-|TRBV28|TRBJ2-1
CASNRVSYNEQFF
TGTGCCAGCAACAGGGTCTCCTACAATGAGCAGTTCTTC